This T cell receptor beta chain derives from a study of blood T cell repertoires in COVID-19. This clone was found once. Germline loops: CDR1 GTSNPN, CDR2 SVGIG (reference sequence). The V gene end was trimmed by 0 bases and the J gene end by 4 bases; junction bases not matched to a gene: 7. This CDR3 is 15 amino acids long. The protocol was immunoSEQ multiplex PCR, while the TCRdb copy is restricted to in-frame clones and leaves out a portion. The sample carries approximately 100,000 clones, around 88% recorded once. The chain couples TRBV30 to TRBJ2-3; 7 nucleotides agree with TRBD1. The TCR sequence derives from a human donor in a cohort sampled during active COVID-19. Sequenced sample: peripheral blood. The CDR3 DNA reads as TGTGCCTGGAGTGTACCCCGAGGGGGCGCAGATACGCAGTATTTT. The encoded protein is CAWSVPRGGADTQYF. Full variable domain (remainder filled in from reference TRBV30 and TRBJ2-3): SQTIHQWPATLVQPVGSPLSLECTVEGTSNPNLYWYRQAAGRGLQLLFYSVGIGQISSEVPQNLSASRPQDRQFILSSKKLLLSDSGFYLCAWSVPRGGADTQYFGPGTRLTVL.